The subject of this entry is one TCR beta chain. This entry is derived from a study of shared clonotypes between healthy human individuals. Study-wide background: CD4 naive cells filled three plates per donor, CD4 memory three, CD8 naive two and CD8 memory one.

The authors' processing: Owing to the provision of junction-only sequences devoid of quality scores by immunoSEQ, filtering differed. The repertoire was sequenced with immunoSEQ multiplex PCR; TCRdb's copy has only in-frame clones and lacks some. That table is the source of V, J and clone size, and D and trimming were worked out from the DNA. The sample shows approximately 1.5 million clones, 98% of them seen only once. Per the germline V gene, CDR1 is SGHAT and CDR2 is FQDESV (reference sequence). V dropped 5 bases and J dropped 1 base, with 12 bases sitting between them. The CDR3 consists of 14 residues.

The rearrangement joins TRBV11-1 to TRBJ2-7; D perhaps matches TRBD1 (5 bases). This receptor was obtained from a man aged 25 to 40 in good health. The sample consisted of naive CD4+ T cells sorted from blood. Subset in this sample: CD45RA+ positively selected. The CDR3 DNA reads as TGTGCCAGCAGCCCGGACCAGGGTTCCTACGAGCAGTACTTC. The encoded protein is CASSPDQGSYEQYF.